These T cell receptor beta chains were read from a single sample in a study of T cells in Graves' hyperthyroidism and ophthalmopathy. TCRdb itself ran the multiplex PCR reads through MiXCR, one entry per CDR3 protein. There are about 610,000 distinct CDR3 sequences in the sample; under 15% occur only once, and approximately 4.2% lies in the top ten. Sequencing was carried out using blood. The receptors derive from a middle-aged woman with Graves' ophthalmopathy. CDR3s include the opening cysteine and the closing phenylalanine or tryptophan. A D gene is named only where the DNA matches it firmly.

j_gene,d_gene,v_gene,CDR3aa
TRBJ2-7,NA,TRBV2,CATRTDQSWEEQYF
TRBJ2-7,TRBD2,TRBV20-1,CSARDLGRAFYEQYF
TRBJ2-5,TRBD1,TRBV24-1,CATSDQGTGTQETQYF
TRBJ2-2,TRBD2,TRBV30,CACSGTSGKTGELFF
TRBJ2-5,NA,TRBV6-2/TRBV6-3,CASIGTGRTQYF
TRBJ1-2,NA,TRBV29-1,CSVVPAGDYGYTF
TRBJ1-5,NA,TRBV28,CASLGQQNQPQHF
TRBJ2-7,NA,TRBV7-2,CASSSTSYGQYF
TRBJ2-5,NA,TRBV28,CASSFEGQETQYF
TRBJ1-2,NA,TRBV11-2,CASSLSSGYGYTF
TRBJ2-5,TRBD2,TRBV11-2,CASSHYKAGDYQETQYF
TRBJ2-2,NA,TRBV11-2,CASRQTGNTGELFF
TRBJ2-6,NA,TRBV6-2/TRBV6-3,CASSPFVPGLSSGANVLTF
TRBJ1-1,NA,TRBV15,CATSPVEGGRGTEAFF
TRBJ1-3,NA,TRBV4-1,CASSRRQEPFSNTIYF
TRBJ2-5,TRBD1,TRBV24-1,CATGSAGGDRETQYF
TRBJ2-5,NA,TRBV7-2,CASSPITPTRGATQYF
TRBJ1-1,NA,TRBV7-9,CASSFWAGEAFF
TRBJ2-5,TRBD1,TRBV20-1,CSAKTGVPETQYF
TRBJ1-5,NA,TRBV19,CASSFSRGQPQHF
TRBJ2-2,NA,TRBV6-2/TRBV6-3,CASSPPRTLDPHNTGELFF
TRBJ2-2,NA,TRBV12-3/TRBV12-4,CASSRSRDTRSGELFF
TRBJ1-1,TRBD1,TRBV18,CASSDGQGRPHF
TRBJ2-7,TRBD1,TRBV28,CASSSSDRSSSYEQYF
TRBJ2-6,TRBD1,TRBV19,CASRSAGGDFSGANVLTF
TRBJ1-2,NA,TRBV20-1,CSAREDRREGYTF
TRBJ2-5,TRBD2,TRBV20-1,CSVGTSGSEETQYF
TRBJ1-2,TRBD1,TRBV12-3/TRBV12-4,CASSPDRAESGYTF
TRBJ1-6,NA,TRBV14,CASSQGLGQASSYNSPLHF
TRBJ2-5,TRBD2,TRBV12-3/TRBV12-4,CASSLLAGARETQYF
TRBJ2-7,TRBD1,TRBV29-1,CSASTGGNYEQYF
TRBJ2-7,NA,TRBV20-1,CSARPPSANREQYF
TRBJ2-7,TRBD1,TRBV7-2,CASRGAGTGGYEQYF
TRBJ1-5,NA,TRBV6-4,CASGDSDRAYSNQPQHF
TRBJ1-2,NA,TRBV28,CASRSGTFYGYTF
TRBJ2-5,NA,TRBV20-1,CSARASVGETQYF
TRBJ2-6,NA,TRBV4-1,CASSLQTAGANVLTF
TRBJ2-7,NA,TRBV7-2,CASSLVTGFYEQYF